This TCR beta chain was recovered during a study of shared clonotypes between healthy human individuals. The table came from immunoSEQ multiplex PCR; TCRdb's copy has only in-frame clones and leaves some out. Altogether 470,000 or so clones are present, approximately 78% being singletons, with the ten largest covering approximately 12%. Points on this clone: The antigen remains unidentified.

CDR1 and CDR2 from the germline V gene are SGHTA and FQGNSA. This CDR3 has 14 residues. Overall study results and limits: Researchers sampled only blood; tissue repertoires likely differ.

The sample comprised PBMCs. This sequence joins TRBV7-2 and TRBJ2-5; possibly TRBD2 for D (5 bases). The J call is in doubt because the DNA end fits TRBJ2-7 better. This receptor was identified in a woman aged 40 to 55 in good health. Some clones in this sample may be carry-over from other donors' samples. The CDR3 nucleotides read TGTGCCAGCAGCCCTAGCCGGGGATCCTACGAGCAGTACTTC. Protein sequence: CASSPSRGSYEQYF.